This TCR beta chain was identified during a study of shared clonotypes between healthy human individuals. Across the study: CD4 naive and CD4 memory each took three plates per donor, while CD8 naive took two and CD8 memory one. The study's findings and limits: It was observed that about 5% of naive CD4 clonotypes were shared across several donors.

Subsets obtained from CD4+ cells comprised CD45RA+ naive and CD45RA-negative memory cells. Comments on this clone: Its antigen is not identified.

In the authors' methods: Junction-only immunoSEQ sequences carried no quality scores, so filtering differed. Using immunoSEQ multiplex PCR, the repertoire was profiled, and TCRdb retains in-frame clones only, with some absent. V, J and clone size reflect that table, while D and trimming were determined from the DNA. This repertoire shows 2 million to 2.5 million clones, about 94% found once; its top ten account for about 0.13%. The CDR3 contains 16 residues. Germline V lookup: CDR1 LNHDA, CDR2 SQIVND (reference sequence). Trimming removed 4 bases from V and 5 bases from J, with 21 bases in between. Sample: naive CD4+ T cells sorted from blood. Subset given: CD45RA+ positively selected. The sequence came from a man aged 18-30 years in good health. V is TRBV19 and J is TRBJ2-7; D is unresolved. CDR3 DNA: TGTGCCAGTAGTAGGAACGAGAAAGTCCACTTAGACGAGCAGTACTTC. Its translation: CASSRNEKVHLDEQYF.